This TCR beta chain was obtained from a study of a mutant IDH1 vaccine in newly diagnosed glioma. About the research overall: Either 4-6 weeks after radiotherapy alone or alongside temozolomide, vaccination was begun. Standard pretreatment was either radiotherapy, temozolomide, or, for most, radiochemotherapy with temozolomide.

Sequencing was performed with immunoSEQ multiplex PCR; in TCRdb, only in-frame clones are kept and a portion is missing. The sample holds tens of thousands of clones, about 83% seen once. On this clone itself: Its antigen is undetermined.

The CDR3 contains 17 residues. Trimming pared 0 bases from V and 0 bases from J, leaving 14 bases between. Germline assignment: CDR1 SEHNR and CDR2 FQNEAQ (reference sequence). The time point here: week 35, safety follow-up. Topical imiquimod accompanied each vaccine dose, which consisted of 300 ug of mutant IDH1 20-mer peptide. The patients were given eight vaccinations, one each in weeks 1, 3, 5, 7, 11, 15, 19 and 23. The sequence came from a woman between 50 and 59 years old with glioma. The chain combines TRBV7-9 with TRBJ1-1; D remains ambiguous. The specimen was PBMCs, collected from a glioma patient whose treatment included an IDH1 peptide vaccine. The CDR3, as DNA: TGTGCCAGCAGCTTAGCCCGCGGACCCGGCATGAACACTGAAGCTTTCTTT. Encoded protein: CASSLARGPGMNTEAFF.